This T cell receptor (beta chain) came from a study of blood T cell repertoires in COVID-19. With 3 bases clipped from V and 8 bases from J, the junction kept 7 bases outside the gene matches. Germline values: CDR1 LNHDA, CDR2 SQIVND (reference sequence). This CDR3 is built from 14 residues. Profiled with immunoSEQ multiplex PCR; TCRdb holds only in-frame clones, not every one. The sample carries approximately 120,000 clones, 70% to 90% recorded once. The specimen was peripheral blood. The TCR sequence derives from a human donor in a cohort sampled during active COVID-19. This chain joins TRBV19 and TRBJ2-3; 8 nucleotides align to TRBD1. The CDR3, as DNA: TGTGCCAGTAGTATGGCAGGGGGCTCGAGTACGCAGTATTTT. Translated, it gives CASSMAGGSSTQYF.